The T cell receptor (beta chain) under discussion was sequenced for a study of Ad26.COV2.S vaccination and SARS-CoV-2 variants (dated by TCRdb to the early 2020s). Regarding the study in general: Donors in the vaccine arm were drawn from COV1001, a multicentre, randomized, double-blind, placebo-controlled phase I-IIa trial testing Ad26.COV2.S in healthy adults. Throughout the experiments and outcome assessment, investigators stayed blinded to trial group allocation. Dosing of Ad26.COV2.S was intramuscular, at either 5x10^10 or 1x10^11 viral particles, delivered as one shot or as two shots spaced 56 days apart. Trial participants were randomized into five groups of five, in which low-dose or high-dose Ad26.COV2.S was given once or twice, or placebo was given on both occasions. The TCR-sequenced set comprised about 30 samples: some 20 Ad26.COV2.S vaccine recipients, 5 placebo recipients and 8 SARS-CoV-2 convalescent individuals. Sequencing of the TCRbeta repertoire served to evaluate the specificity and breadth of SARS-CoV-2-reactive T cell receptors following Ad26.COV2.S vaccination.

General findings and caveats noted by the study authors: The study was not powered to compare responses between vaccine doses or regimens. Non-spike TCR breadth was comparable between vaccine and placebo recipients, consistent with the vaccine containing only spike. It was noted by the authors that total T cell responses may have been underestimated by the TCR breadth and depth analyses. Substantial breadth of spike-specific CD8+ and CD4+ T cell responses was reported after vaccination. Spike-specific TCR breadth was higher in Ad26.COV2.S recipients than in placebo recipients (P = 0.0014).

As concerns this clone: Its cognate antigen has yet to be identified. Base quality data are lacking; no much larger clone is found one base away.

The immunoSEQ Assay was the method used to sequence TCRbeta CDR3 regions. After extraction, genomic DNA underwent amplification by bias-controlled multiplex PCR, followed by high-throughput sequencing. Per the original workflow: To quantify the absolute abundance of each unique TCRbeta CDR3 region, sequences were collapsed and filtered. T cell fraction was estimated by normalizing TCRbeta template counts to usable DNA, which was measured by amplifying reference genes present in all nucleated cells. Repertoire TCRs were annotated as SARS-CoV-2-specific when V gene, CDR3 amino acid sequence and J gene were exactly matched to a known reactive TCR set. The reference SARS-CoV-2 TCR set was derived from MIRA and filtered for enrichment in COVID-19-positive ImmuneCODE repertoires, a step that removed public or cross-reactive TCRs. Based on the MIRA antigens, annotated TCRs were further analysed at the level of specific ORF or position within ORF. Depth was the summed frequency of annotated unique rearrangements, while breadth was defined as annotated unique rearrangements over total unique productive rearrangements. TCR breadth was compared between groups using two-sided Wilcoxon rank-sum tests. TCRdb limited this immuneACCESS table to in-frame rearrangements with V and J called. A share of clones is missing; checked studies link under half to unresolved V genes, and the rest is unexplained. The V and J calls and clone size were taken over from that table, and D and trimming were inferred from the DNA. For this sample the table gives about 390,000 clones, of which around 93% were detected only once. The leading ten clones occupy roughly 1.7% of the sample.

According to the study, the label for this sample's treatment or condition signals: some 19 received Ad26.COV2.S at low or high dose, single or two shots; about five received placebo; per-sample allocation not given. Repertoires of vaccine and placebo recipients were sequenced from samples collected on day 63 after the first injection. In Cohort 1b, 25 or so adults aged 18-55 years were enrolled at a single site in Boston, USA, between 29 July and 7 August 2020. Ad26.COV2.S was a replication-incompetent adenovirus type 26 vector that expressed a prefusion-stabilized SARS-CoV-2 spike protein derived from the original Wuhan strain. From cysteine to phenylalanine, the CDR3 is 13 amino acids long. Just the 39-base CDR3 DNA is kept, in frame starting at base 1. CDR1 and CDR2 were assigned from the germline V gene (reference sequence) as SEHNR and FQNEAQ. Trimming costs V 7 bases and J 4 bases, and their ends lie 13 bases apart.

Source: peripheral blood, taken in a trial of Ad26.COV2.S vaccine versus placebo. The receptor chain draws on TRBV7-9 and TRBJ1-1, with no confidently assigned D gene. The TCR comes from a person aged 18-60 years who received the Ad26.COV2.S COVID-19 vaccine or a placebo. This receptor has the CDR3 CASTPDPGTEAFF. The DNA reads as follows: TGTGCCAGCACCCCAGACCCGGGCACTGAAGCTTTCTTT.